These T cell receptor beta chains were read from a single sample in a study of identical twins. One entry per CDR3 protein results from TCRdb running MiXCR on the 5' RACE reads. The sample has hundreds of thousands of distinct CDR3 sequences, about 12% seen once. This sample was shared with a second study, whose subject was yellow fever vaccine responses in identical twins.

The sequencing input was PBMCs. Receptors were obtained from a woman under 30 in good health. CDR3s include the opening cysteine and the closing phenylalanine or tryptophan. D genes are given only for firm matches. Only part of the rows carry a size: once, few, many, or a class if the clone is expanded.

cdr3_aa cdr3_nt v_call d_call clone_size j_call
CASSQQAGGPADTQYF TGTGCCAGCAGCCAACAAGCGGGGGGGCCGGCAGATACGCAGTATTTT TRBV3-1 TRBD2 - TRBJ2-3
CASSLVQLTSTDTQYF TGTGCCAGCAGCTTAGTTCAGCTTACTAGCACAGATACGCAGTATTTT TRBV7-9 - - TRBJ2-3
CASSLGAVNTEAFF TGTGCCAGCAGTTTAGGGGCCGTGAACACTGAAGCTTTCTTT TRBV12-3/TRBV12-4 - many TRBJ1-1
CSASGQGRTTEAFF TGCAGTGCTTCGGGACAGGGGAGGACCACTGAAGCTTTCTTT TRBV20-1 TRBD1 few TRBJ1-1
CASSLRRDHEQYF TGTGCCAGCAGCTTACGCAGGGACCACGAGCAGTACTTC TRBV11-3 - many TRBJ2-7
CASSEAWSSGGADTQYF TGTGCCAGCAGTGAAGCCTGGTCTAGCGGGGGGGCAGATACGCAGTATTTT TRBV2 TRBD2 - TRBJ2-3
CAISDLGQLYNEQFF TGTGCCATCAGTGACTTGGGACAGCTCTACAATGAGCAGTTCTTC TRBV10-3 TRBD1 few TRBJ2-1
CASSSRLGAANTEAFF TGTGCCAGCAGTTCGCGTTTGGGGGCGGCGAACACTGAAGCTTTCTTT TRBV6-5 - few TRBJ1-1
CASSPGTSGGVAEAFF TGTGCCAGCAGCCCCGGGACATCGGGCGGAGTCGCTGAAGCTTTCTTT TRBV7-9 - few TRBJ1-1
CASSATAQGNEQFF TGTGCCAGCAGCGCAACTGCACAGGGGAATGAGCAGTTCTTC TRBV21-1 - few TRBJ2-1
CASSPRGELGGGTQYF TGTGCCAGCAGCCCCCGGGGGGAACTGGGGGGCGGTACGCAGTATTTT TRBV3-1 - few TRBJ2-3
CASSPRTSGKMWNTGELFF TGTGCCAGCAGCCCCCGGACTAGCGGAAAAATGTGGAACACCGGGGAGCTGTTTTTT TRBV11-1 TRBD2 many TRBJ2-2
CASSSDSVTQPQHF TGTGCCAGCAGTTCTGACTCGGTCACTCAGCCCCAGCATTTT TRBV28 - - TRBJ1-5
CASSPQTGGYNSPLHF TGTGCCAGCAGCCCGCAGACAGGTGGATATAATTCACCCCTCCACTTT TRBV7-9 - - TRBJ1-6
CATSEPTQDTQYF TGTGCCACCAGTGAGCCGACACAAGATACGCAGTATTTT TRBV24-1 - many TRBJ2-3
CASSLPHMNTEAFF TGTGCCAGCAGTTTACCGCACATGAACACTGAAGCTTTCTTT TRBV12-3/TRBV12-4 - - TRBJ1-1
CSGGPGRIQETQYF TGCAGCGGGGGGCCGGGGCGGATCCAAGAGACCCAGTACTTC TRBV29-1 - few TRBJ2-5
CATSLAGEYNEQFF TGCGCCACCTCTCTAGCGGGAGAGTACAATGAGCAGTTCTTC TRBV10-2 TRBD2 - TRBJ2-1
CASSFPPTGGREKLFF TGTGCCAGCAGTTTTCCCCCGACAGGGGGTCGGGAAAAACTGTTTTTT TRBV28 TRBD1 few TRBJ1-4
CASSVATTSRGAGELFF TGTGCCAGCAGCGTAGCTACGACTAGTAGGGGCGCCGGGGAGCTGTTTTTT TRBV9 - many TRBJ2-2
CATSRDRWRANTGELFF TGTGCCACCAGCAGAGATCGGTGGCGGGCGAACACCGGGGAGCTGTTTTTT TRBV15 - many TRBJ2-2
CASSLDTGGVGELFF TGTGCCAGCAGCTTAGATACAGGGGGCGTCGGGGAGCTGTTTTTT TRBV11-2 TRBD1 - TRBJ2-2
CASSLHGRAVENTIYF TGTGCCAGCAGTTTACACGGGAGGGCCGTCGAAAACACCATATATTTT TRBV5-6 - many TRBJ1-3
CASSFTSGHNTDTQYF TGTGCCAGCAGCTTCACCAGCGGACATAACACAGATACGCAGTATTTT TRBV5-8 - - TRBJ2-3
CAISGASGGYNEQYF TGTGCCATCAGTGGTGCTAGCGGGGGCTACAATGAGCAGTACTTC TRBV10-3 TRBD2 - TRBJ2-7
CACTKQVWDRDNYGYTF TGTGCCTGCACCAAGCAGGTCTGGGACAGGGATAACTATGGCTACACCTTC TRBV3-1 TRBD1 - TRBJ1-2
CSARDARTVTMNTEAFF TGCAGTGCTAGAGATGCCAGGACAGTTACCATGAACACTGAAGCTTTCTTT TRBV20-1 - - TRBJ1-1
CASSAAPSYEQYF TGCGCCAGCAGTGCGGCACCATCCTACGAGCAGTACTTC TRBV5-1 - many TRBJ2-7
CSAGGGGEKLFF TGCAGTGCCGGTGGGGGAGGGGAAAAACTGTTTTTT TRBV20-1 - many TRBJ1-4
CSAYPPGLNNEQFF TGCAGTGCTTACCCGCCGGGACTAAACAATGAGCAGTTCTTC TRBV20-1 TRBD2 - TRBJ2-1
CASSPGQGEPSYNEQFF TGCGCCAGCAGCCCAGGACAGGGGGAACCCTCCTACAATGAGCAGTTCTTC TRBV5-1 TRBD1 few TRBJ2-1
CASSSMGTSGNNEQFF TGTGCCAGCAGTTCCATGGGGACTAGCGGAAACAATGAGCAGTTCTTC TRBV12-3/TRBV12-4 TRBD2 - TRBJ2-1
CASSLEPINEQFF TGCGCCAGCAGCTTGGAGCCTATCAATGAGCAGTTCTTC TRBV5-1 - - TRBJ2-1
CSARDRRGYPRNEQFF TGCAGTGCTAGAGATCGAAGAGGGTACCCAAGGAATGAGCAGTTCTTC TRBV20-1 - - TRBJ2-1
CASDLHGSGETQYF TGTGCCAGCGATTTACATGGGTCTGGAGAGACCCAGTACTTC TRBV12-3/TRBV12-4 - few TRBJ2-5
CASSLGALNTEAFF TGTGCCAGCAGCTTGGGGGCACTTAACACTGAAGCTTTCTTT TRBV5-6 - many TRBJ1-1
CASSSGTGVSDMQYF TGTGCCAGCAGTTCCGGGACAGGGGTTTCAGATATGCAGTATTTT TRBV6-5 TRBD1 - TRBJ2-3
CASSHGRTNTEAFF TGTGCCAGCAGCCACGGACGGACGAACACTGAAGCTTTCTTT TRBV3-1 - many TRBJ1-1
CSVEEPPPGNTGELFF TGCAGCGTTGAAGAACCCCCACCCGGGAACACCGGGGAGCTGTTTTTT TRBV29-1 - few TRBJ2-2
CAISGSDRAHETQYF TGTGCCATCAGTGGGTCGGACAGGGCCCACGAGACCCAGTACTTC TRBV10-3 TRBD1 - TRBJ2-5